These 20 T cell receptor beta chains came from one sample sequenced in a study of cytomegalovirus exposure and HLA in healthy donors. Clones were read by immunoSEQ multiplex PCR, and TCRdb kept only the in-frame ones, dropping some. The table has around 52,000 clones, 80% to 90% seen once. Sequences were obtained from PBMCs. These TCRs come from a woman in her twenties or thirties in good health and CMV-seronegative.

The rearrangement uses TRBV10-2 and TRBJ2-2; D is possibly TRBD2 (7 bases). Germline V gene data show CDR1 as WSHSY and CDR2 as SAAADI. The CDR3 spans 15 residues. V was pared by 7 bases and J by 5 bases, with 17 bases between. The CDR3 coding sequence is TGCGCCAGCAAAGGGGACGCGGGGGCGACCGGGGAGCTGTTTTTT. Translating gives CASKGDAGATGELFF.

Only a few counts were recorded for this clone. The CDR3 coding sequence is TGTGCCAGCACAGCAGGACAGGGTAGTCAGCCCCAGCATTTT. It is translated as CASTAGQGSQPQHF. The chain joins TRBV6-1 to TRBJ1-5; 8 nucleotides agree with TRBD1. The CDR3 runs 14 residues. Germline loops: CDR1 MNHNS, CDR2 SASEGT. The junction had 8 bases not matched to a gene; V was cut back by 7 bases and J by 6 bases.

The chain is built from TRBV28 and TRBJ2-7, with a weak D call TRBD1 (5 bases). CDR1 is MDHEN and CDR2 is SYDVKM in the germline V gene. The CDR3 runs 15 residues. V lost 4 bases and J 2 bases, leaving 15 bases between the germline ends. This chain's CDR3 is CASSSGQTIPYEQYF. The CDR3 bases are TGTGCCAGCAGTTCCGGACAAACAATCCCCTACGAGCAGTACTTC. Together with reference TRBV28 and TRBJ2-7, the CDR3 gives the full variable domain: DVKVTQSSRYLVKRTGEKVFLECVQDMDHENMFWYRQDPGLGLRLIYFSYDVKMKEKGDIPEGYSVSREKKERFSLILESASTNQTSMYLCASSSGQTIPYEQYFGPGTRLTVT.

This clone is a singleton in its sample. The chain recombines TRBV4-3 with TRBJ2-7, with 9 positions matching TRBD1. The CDR3 runs 15 residues. V was pared by 4 bases and J by 2 bases, with 6 bases of the junction left unmatched. Germline values: CDR1 LGHNA, CDR2 YSLEER. This CDR3 is CASSPRQGVAYEQYF. In DNA form, the CDR3 reads TGCGCCAGCAGCCCCCGACAGGGGGTGGCCTACGAGCAGTACTTC.

V is TRBV9 and J is TRBJ2-3, with 8 bases that match TRBD1. Trimming at V came to 4 bases and at J to 8 bases, leaving 12 bases not matched to a gene. From germline, CDR1 is SGDLS and CDR2 YYNGEE. The CDR3 is made up of 15 amino acids. The CDR3 DNA is TGTGCCAGCAGCCCTGGACAGGGACACGCAGTTACGCAGTATTTT. It translates to CASSPGQGHAVTQYF.

This chain connects TRBV29-1 to TRBJ2-5, with 8 bases that match TRBD2. This CDR3 region has 13 residues. The V segment lost 7 bases and the J segment 1 base; nucleotides outside the gene matches: 5. From germline, CDR1 is SQVTM and CDR2 ANQGSEA. This CDR3 is CSAGRGVQETQYF. The CDR3 DNA is TGCAGCGCGGGGCGGGGGGTCCAAGAGACCCAGTACTTC.

The chain links TRBV5-1 to TRBJ2-2; perhaps TRBD2 as D (6 bases). The CDR3 runs to 17 residues. Germline values: CDR1 SGHRS, CDR2 YFSETQ. The V gene lost 1 base and the J gene lost 0 bases, with 13 bases spanning the gap. CDR3 sequence: CASSLYGGTSNTGELFF. CDR3 bases: TGCGCCAGCAGCTTGTACGGGGGTACTTCGAACACCGGGGAGCTGTTTTTT.

The gene calls are TRBV9 and TRBJ2-5; TRBD2 matches 7 bases. V trimming: 3 bases; J trimming: 5 bases; junction bases outside the gene matches: 10. Per the germline V gene, CDR1 is SGDLS and CDR2 is YYNGEE. This CDR3 contains 15 residues. The CDR3 coding sequence is TGTGCCAGCAGCGCATCGGGAGGACTCGGCGAGACCCAGTACTTC. Its protein product is CASSASGGLGETQYF. Using reference TRBV9 and TRBJ2-5 for the parts outside the CDR3, the full variable domain is DSGVTQTPKHLITATGQRVTLRCSPRSGDLSVYWYQQSLDQGLQFLIQYYNGEERAKGNILERFSAQQFPDLHSELNLSSLELGDSALYFCASSASGGLGETQYFGPGTRLLVL.

This clone was picked up one time. The chain links TRBV15 to TRBJ2-7; TRBD2 is a possible D gene (6 bases). The CDR3 sequence is 15 residues long. Germline lookup yields CDR1 LNHNV and CDR2 YYDKDF (reference sequence). V lost 0 bases to trimming and J lost 2 bases, with 11 bases between them. CDR3 in amino acids: CATSREAGPAYEQYF. As DNA, the CDR3 is TGTGCCACCAGCAGAGAGGCGGGGCCAGCCTACGAGCAGTACTTC.

CDR3 nucleotide sequence: TGTGCCAGCAGCTTCAAGTGGGCGGGGAACACTGAAGCTTTCTTT. Its translation: CASSFKWAGNTEAFF. The V call is TRBV11-2, the J call TRBJ1-1; D not certain. Trimming took off 3 bases at V and 1 base at J, with 12 bases between the two ends. The length of the CDR3 is 15 residues. Per the germline V gene, CDR1 is SGHAT and CDR2 is FQNNGV.

Here the CDR3 DNA reads TGTGCCAGCGGGGCAGCGCCCACGAACACCGGGGAGCTGTTTTTT. Its translation is CASGAAPTNTGELFF. The chain is built from TRBV7-3 and TRBJ2-2; TRBD1 is a possible D gene (5 bases). V lost 8 bases and J lost 0, with 13 bases in between. The CDR3 spans 15 residues. Germline assignment: CDR1 SGHTA and CDR2 FQGTGA.

This sequence joins TRBV10-1 and TRBJ1-1; D is unresolved. CDR1 and CDR2 (germline): WNHNN, SYGVQD (reference sequence). The germline V and J ends were trimmed by 6 bases and 0 bases, with 8 bases remaining between them. The CDR3 consists of 13 residues. CDR3 coding DNA: TGCGCCAGCAGCGGGTTGATGAACACTGAAGCTTTCTTT. Translated: CASSGLMNTEAFF.

This clone appeared a single time. The genes are TRBV7-8 and TRBJ2-5; D might be TRBD1 (6 bases). Germline-derived CDR1 and CDR2 are SGHVS and FQNEAQ. The CDR3 is 15 amino acids. Trimming shortened V by 5 bases and J by 2 bases, and 15 bases separated the two germline ends. Written as DNA, the CDR3 is TGTGCCAGCAGCACCGACACAGGGTTTCAAGAGACCCAGTACTTC. Protein product: CASSTDTGFQETQYF.

V gene TRBV4-1 combines with J gene TRBJ2-7; TRBD2 is a possible D gene (6 bases). The germline V and J ends were trimmed by 0 bases and 3 bases, with 9 bases remaining between them. The CDR3 contains 14 residues. Germline assignment: CDR1 MGHRA and CDR2 YSYEKL. The chain's CDR3 is CASSQERTNYEQYF. DNA for the CDR3: TGCGCCAGCAGCCAAGAGCGGACTAACTACGAGCAGTACTTC.

V is TRBV10-3 and J is TRBJ1-2, with unresolved D. The germline gives CDR1 ENHRY, CDR2 SYGVKD. With 1 base removed from V and 2 bases from J, the gap between germline ends came to 11 bases. The CDR3 totals 15 residues. CDR3 residues: CAISEFQLANYGYTF. CDR3 in DNA: TGTGCCATCAGTGAGTTCCAGCTAGCCAACTATGGCTACACCTTC.

This clone was seen a single time. DNA for the CDR3: TGCGCCAGCAGGGTTGCGAGCCAAGAGACCCAGTACTTC. This codes for CASRVASQETQYF. The chain is built from TRBV5-1 and TRBJ2-5; D is unclear. The CDR3 has 13 amino acids. Trimming removed 5 bases from V and 1 base from J, with 9 bases in between. Germline CDR1 SGHRS, CDR2 YFSETQ.

CDR3 amino acids: CASSDDRIHPAAYEQYF. The DNA of the CDR3 is TGTGCCAGCAGTGATGACAGGATCCATCCCGCTGCCTACGAGCAGTACTTC. This chain connects TRBV6-1 to TRBJ2-7; D might be TRBD1 (6 bases). The CDR3 totals 17 residues. Germline V lookup: CDR1 MNHNS, CDR2 SASEGT. V was shortened by 3 bases and J by 2 bases, with 20 bases between the two germline ends.

The rearrangement uses TRBV5-1 and TRBJ2-7, with 7 bases lining up with TRBD1. This CDR3 is 14 amino acids long. V lost 1 base and J lost 7; bases outside the gene matches: 8. Germline CDR1 reads SGHRS; CDR2 reads YFSETQ. CDR3 DNA: TGCGCCAGCAGCTTGAGTCAGGGGGTACGTGAGCAGTACTTC. This codes for CASSLSQGVREQYF.

Concerning this clone: The germline gene is not matched at one end of the junction; a read error may be the cause. This chain uses TRBV7-7 with TRBJ2-7; no clear D. Germline CDR1 and CDR2: SSHAT and FNYEAQ (reference sequence). CDR3 size: 14 residues. The CDR3 coding sequence is TGTGCTAGCAGCCCAAACCTCGGGTCCTACGAGCAGTACTTC. Encoded protein: CASSPNLGSYEQYF.

The chain is built from TRBV5-6 and TRBJ1-2; 9 bases agree with TRBD1. The CDR3 consists of 15 residues. Germline V gives CDR1 SGHDT, CDR2 YYEEEE. J lost 3 bases, V lost 4 bases, and 7 bases had no gene match. The CDR3 is CASSTGTGWDYGYTF. The CDR3 DNA reads as TGTGCCAGCAGCACCGGGACAGGGTGGGACTATGGCTACACCTTC.